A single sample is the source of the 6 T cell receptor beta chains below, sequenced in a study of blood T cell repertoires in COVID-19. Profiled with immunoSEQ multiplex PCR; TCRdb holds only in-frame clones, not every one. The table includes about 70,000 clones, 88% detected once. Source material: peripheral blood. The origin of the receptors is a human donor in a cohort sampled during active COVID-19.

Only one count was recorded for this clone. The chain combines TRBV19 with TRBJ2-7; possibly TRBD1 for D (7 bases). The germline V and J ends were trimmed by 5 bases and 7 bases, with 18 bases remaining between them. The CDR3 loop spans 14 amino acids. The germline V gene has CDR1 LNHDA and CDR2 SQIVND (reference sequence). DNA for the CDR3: TGTGCCAGTAGTCCAGGGGGGACGATTGGAGAGCAGTACTTC. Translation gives CASSPGGTIGEQYF.

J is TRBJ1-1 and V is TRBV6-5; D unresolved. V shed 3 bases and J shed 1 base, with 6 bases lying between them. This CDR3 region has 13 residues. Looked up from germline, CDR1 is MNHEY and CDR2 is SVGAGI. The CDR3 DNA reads TGTGCCAGCAGTTATGCACAGAACACTGAAGCTTTCTTT. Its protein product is CASSYAQNTEAFF.

The CDR3 DNA is TGTGCCAGAAGCAGGACAGGGGGCAAAGCTAACACCGGGGAGCTGTTTTTT. Translated, it gives CARSRTGGKANTGELFF. J is TRBJ2-2 and V is TRBV5-3; 11 bases match TRBD1. TRBV5-3 is placed among ORFs of uncertain function. With 4 bases clipped from V and 2 bases from J, the junction kept 7 bases outside the gene matches. CDR3 size: 17 residues.

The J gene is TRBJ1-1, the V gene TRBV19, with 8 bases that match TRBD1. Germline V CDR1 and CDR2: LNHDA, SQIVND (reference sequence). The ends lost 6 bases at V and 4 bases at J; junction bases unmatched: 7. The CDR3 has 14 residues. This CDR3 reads CASSDRQGRTEAFF. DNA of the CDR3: TGTGCCAGTAGCGACCGACAGGGGCGCACTGAAGCTTTCTTT.

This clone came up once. The CDR3 region has the DNA TGCAGCGTTGAGACAGGGCCGTCGAGTGGCTACACCTTC. Translated: CSVETGPSSGYTF. V gene TRBV29-1 combines with J gene TRBJ1-2, with 7 bases fitting TRBD1. V shed 3 bases, J shed 7 bases, and the junction held 8 bases outside the gene matches. CDR1 and CDR2 from the germline V gene are SQVTM and ANQGSEA. CDR3 length: 13 residues.

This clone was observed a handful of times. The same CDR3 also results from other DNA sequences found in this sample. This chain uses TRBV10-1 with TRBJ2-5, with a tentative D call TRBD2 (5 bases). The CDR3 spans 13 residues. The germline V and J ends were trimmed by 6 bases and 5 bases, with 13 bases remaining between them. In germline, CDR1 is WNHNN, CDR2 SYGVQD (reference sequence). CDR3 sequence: CASSPGSGETQYF. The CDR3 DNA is TGCGCCAGCAGCCCCGGAAGCGGTGAGACCCAGTACTTC.